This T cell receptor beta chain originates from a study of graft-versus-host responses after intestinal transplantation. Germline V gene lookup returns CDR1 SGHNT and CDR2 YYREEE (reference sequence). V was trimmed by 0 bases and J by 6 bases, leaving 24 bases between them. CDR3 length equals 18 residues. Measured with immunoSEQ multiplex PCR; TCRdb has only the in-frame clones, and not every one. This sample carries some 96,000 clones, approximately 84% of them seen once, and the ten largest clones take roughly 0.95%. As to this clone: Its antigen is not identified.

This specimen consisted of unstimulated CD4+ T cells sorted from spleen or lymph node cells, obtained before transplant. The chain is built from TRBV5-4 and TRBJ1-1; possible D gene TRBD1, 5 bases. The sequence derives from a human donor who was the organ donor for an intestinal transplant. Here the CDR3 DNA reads TGTGCCAGCAGCTTGGCCGCCGGGACGAGAGGAATAGTAGCTGAAGCTTTCTTT. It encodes CASSLAAGTRGIVAEAFF. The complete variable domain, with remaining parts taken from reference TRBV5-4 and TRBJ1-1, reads ETGVTQSPTHLIKTRGQQVTLRCSSQSGHNTVSWYQQALGQGPQFIFQYYREEENGRGNFPPRFSGLQFPNYSSELNVNALELDDSALYLCASSLAAGTRGIVAEAFFGQGTRLTVV.